The 16 T cell receptor beta chains below all came from one sample that was sequenced in a study of CD8+CD57+ T cells in acquired aplastic anemia. Investigators profiled TCR beta VDJ and CDR3 from genomic DNA template. TCRdb ran MiXCR on the reads and lists one entry per CDR3 protein. This table holds more than 250,000 distinct CDR3 sequences, around 82% found once. Those patients picked for sequencing had displayed CD8+CD57+ cell expansion on flow cytometry. Sequencing was done on a sample of sorted CD4+, CD8+, or CD8+CD57+ T cells (not recorded which) from PBMCs. All receptors derive from a human donor with aplastic anemia.

The V call is TRBV5-1, the J call TRBJ2-1; D may be TRBD1 or TRBD2 (5 bases each). Per the germline V gene, CDR1 is SGHRS and CDR2 is YFSETQ. V was clipped by 5 bases and J by 2 bases, with 17 bases between them. This CDR3 spans 16 amino acids. The CDR3 here is CASRDGAQSAYNEQFF. The CDR3 region has the DNA TGCGCCAGCAGGGACGGGGCCCAATCAGCCTACAATGAGCAGTTCTTC.

J is TRBJ2-3 and V is TRBV7-3; 7 nucleotides line up with TRBD2. V lost 2 bases to trimming and J lost 10 bases; unmatched junction nucleotides: 9. The CDR3 extends over 14 amino acids. CDR1 and CDR2 (germline): SGHTA, FQGTGA. In DNA, the CDR3 is TGTGCCAGCAGCTTAGGGGGGGGTCTCGCCTCGCAGTATTTT. Translated, it gives CASSLGGGLASQYF.

The rearrangement joins TRBV19 to TRBJ1-2, with 12 bases lining up with TRBD1. The CDR3 loop spans 16 amino acids. The ends lost 3 bases at V and 4 bases at J; junction bases unmatched: 6. CDR1 is LNHDA, CDR2 SQIVND, per germline (reference sequence). The chain's CDR3 is CASSIGTGGFIYGYTF. The CDR3 region has the DNA TGTGCCAGTAGTATTGGGACAGGGGGCTTTATCTATGGCTACACCTTC.

Of note for this clonotype: The CDR3 does not close with the conserved phenylalanine or tryptophan, likely indicating a read error. Because the CDR3's place on the DNA is in doubt, the DNA is left out and the CDR3 is given as listed by TCRdb. The genes are TRBV2 and TRBJ1-1; the table's D call, TRBD1, was not checked against the DNA. Germline V gene lookup returns CDR1 SNHLY and CDR2 FYNNEI. The CDR3 totals 15 residues, both ends included. This CDR3 is CASGDGGTGTPYFFS.

The CDR3 coding sequence is TGTGCCAGCAGCCAAGATCCGAGGGCGGTCACTGAAGCTTTCTTT. Translated, it gives CASSQDPRAVTEAFF. The chain couples TRBV5-6 to TRBJ1-1; unclear D gene. CDR1 and CDR2 from the germline V gene are SGHDT and YYEEEE. Trimming removed 4 bases at V and 4 bases at J, with 17 bases between. There are 15 residues in the CDR3. The whole variable domain, remainder taken from reference TRBV5-6 and TRBJ1-1, is DAGVTQSPTHLIKTRGQQVTLRCSPKSGHDTVSWYQQALGQGPQFIFQYYEEEERQRGNFPDRFSGHQFPNYSSELNVNALLLGDSALYLCASSQDPRAVTEAFFGQGTRLTVV.

On this clonotype itself: Mismatch with germline at one junction end may stem from a read error. The chain recombines TRBV7-8 with TRBJ2-1; D unresolved. The CDR3 covers 12 residues. Looked up from germline, CDR1 is SGHVS and CDR2 is FQNEAQ. The CDR3 sequence is CASSLAAAPLCF. The CDR3 DNA reads as TGTGCCAGCAGCTTAGCGGCGGCCCCCTTGTGCTTC.

The J gene is TRBJ2-7, the V gene TRBV7-2, with 10 bases identical to TRBD2. This CDR3 comprises 16 residues. The V gene's germline CDR1 is SGHTA and CDR2 FQGNSA. V gave up 4 bases and J gave up 6 bases; unmatched junction bases: 12. The CDR3 DNA reads as TGTGCCAGCAGCTCAGCGGGAGGGGCGAACCCGCCCGAGCAGTACGTC. The encoded protein is CASSSAGGANPPEQYV.

This chain links TRBV9 with TRBJ1-1, with no clear D. The CDR3 consists of 15 residues. Germline CDR1 reads SGDLS; CDR2 reads YYNGEE. V was pared by 0 bases and J by 11 bases, with 20 bases between. The DNA for the CDR3 is TGTGCCAGCAGCGTAGGTTCCGAAACGCAGTATGATGCTTTCTTT. This sequence encodes CASSVGSETQYDAFF.

This clonotype has more than one count but fewer than ten. At one end the junction does not follow the germline gene, possibly because of a read error. This chain links TRBV7-3 with TRBJ2-3; D uncertain. The CDR3 runs 14 residues. Germline values: CDR1 SGHTA, CDR2 FQGTGA. DNA for the CDR3: TGTGCCAGCACCTTACCGGCAGGTCCCGATACGCAGTATTTT. Protein product: CASTLPAGPDTQYF.

Remarks on this clonotype: One end of the junction fails to match germline, which may point to a read error. The chain couples TRBV7-9 to TRBJ2-7, with 7 bases fitting TRBD2. The CDR3 has 14 amino acids. Germline V lookup: CDR1 SEHNR, CDR2 FQNEAQ (reference sequence). The CDR3 region has the DNA TGTGCCAGCAGCGTTCAGAGAAGCGGCGGGAGCGATGAGTTC. Translation: CASSVQRSGGSDEF.

A word on this clonotype: The CDR3 does not close with the conserved phenylalanine or tryptophan, likely indicating a read error. The limits of the CDR3 on the DNA are not certain, so only TCRdb's listed CDR3 is given. The gene calls are TRBV19 and TRBJ2-3; the table gives TRBD1 as D, unverified against the DNA. Germline values: CDR1 LNHDA, CDR2 SQIVND (reference sequence). The length of the CDR3 is 14 amino acids, counting both ends. The CDR3 spells CASSIAGGAMSNYS.

The CDR3 sequence: CASGDGAKATQYF. As DNA, the CDR3 is TGTGCCAGCGGGGACGGGGCCAAAGCCACGCAGTATTTT. This chain links TRBV7-3 with TRBJ2-3; D possibly uses TRBD1 or TRBD2 (5 bases each). V dropped 8 bases and J dropped 9 bases, with 18 bases sitting between them. The CDR3 contains 13 residues. CDR1 and CDR2 from the germline V gene are SGHTA and FQGTGA.

The chain couples TRBV10-3 to TRBJ1-1, with D hard to call. CDR1 ENHRY and CDR2 SYGVKD come from the germline V gene. There are 15 residues in the CDR3. Deletions cut 3 bases from V and 0 bases from J, with 11 bases between. CDR3 loop: CAISESGNMNTEAFF. Written as DNA, the CDR3 is TGTGCCATCAGTGAATCAGGAAATATGAACACTGAAGCTTTCTTT.

This chain connects TRBV10-3 to TRBJ2-7, with 7 bases identical to TRBD1. From germline, CDR1 is ENHRY and CDR2 SYGVKD. The CDR3 loop spans 13 amino acids. J gave up 5 bases and V 6 bases, and 7 bases lay outside the gene matches. The CDR3 is CAISRDSINEQYF. The CDR3 coding sequence is TGTGCCATCAGCCGGGACAGTATCAACGAGCAGTACTTC.

Turning to this clonotype: The limits of the CDR3 on the DNA are not certain, so only TCRdb's listed CDR3 is given. This chain uses TRBV7-3 with TRBJ1-5. The CDR3 length is 17 residues, termini included. Germline V lookup: CDR1 SGHTA, CDR2 FQGTGA. CDR3 sequence: CASSLKDEKLFFGPQHF.

The count of this clonotype is one. The junction differs from germline at one of its ends, possibly a read error. CDR3 sequence reads: CASSPGSGYTQHFF. As DNA, the CDR3 is TGTGCCAGCAGCCCCGGGTCAGGGTACACCCAGCACTTCTTC. The chain uses TRBV7-2 and TRBJ2-1; weak D call: TRBD1 (5 bases). The CDR3 runs 14 residues. From germline, CDR1 is SGHTA and CDR2 FQGNSA.